Listed below are T cell receptor beta chains from one sample, sequenced in a study of T cell responses to AZD1222 COVID-19 vaccine. Profiled with immunoSEQ multiplex PCR; TCRdb holds only in-frame clones, not every one. The sample has 100,000 to 150,000 clones; approximately 90% are singletons. The material was peripheral blood, obtained on day 0 of AZD1222 vaccination. The receptors originated from an adult in good health. Both conserved end residues are trimmed from each CDR3. Fields, in order: D gene, V gene, CDR3 protein. The D gene is left open where the match is weak.

d_call: .
v_call: TRBV24-1
cdr3_aa: ATSDPRTVGNTIY

d_call: .
v_call: TRBV5-1
cdr3_aa: ASSLAGRNNEKLF

d_call: .
v_call: TRBV5-6
cdr3_aa: ASSYSYEQY

d_call: .
v_call: TRBV5-5
cdr3_aa: ASSLTRVPEAF

d_call: .
v_call: TRBV30
cdr3_aa: AWSVEAGQPQH

d_call: .
v_call: TRBV30
cdr3_aa: AWRNWRTDNYGYT

d_call: .
v_call: TRBV15
cdr3_aa: ATSPPVGEETQY

d_call: TRBD1
v_call: TRBV28
cdr3_aa: ASSLPGTGPFSYNSPLH

d_call: .
v_call: TRBV3-1/TRBV3-2
cdr3_aa: ASSQGTEARMAQY

d_call: TRBD2
v_call: TRBV24-1
cdr3_aa: ATFGTSGGPGNEQF

d_call: .
v_call: TRBV12-3/TRBV12-4
cdr3_aa: ASSLLGSQTQY

d_call: TRBD2
v_call: TRBV9
cdr3_aa: ASSVGASGGADTQY

d_call: .
v_call: TRBV28
cdr3_aa: ASSPWDNNSPLH

d_call: TRBD1
v_call: TRBV5-1
cdr3_aa: ASSSGTVLDTQY

d_call: TRBD2
v_call: TRBV24-1
cdr3_aa: ATSDFGLASTDTQY

d_call: .
v_call: TRBV11-2
cdr3_aa: ASSLESDGYT

d_call: .
v_call: TRBV11-2
cdr3_aa: ASSSWTDTTTTNEKLF

d_call: .
v_call: TRBV28
cdr3_aa: ASSSRGYEQY

d_call: TRBD1
v_call: TRBV18
cdr3_aa: ASSSLGQGNNEQF

d_call: .
v_call: TRBV19
cdr3_aa: ASSWVVAVNSPLH

d_call: TRBD1
v_call: TRBV4-3
cdr3_aa: ASSQGGTVYNEQF

d_call: .
v_call: TRBV19
cdr3_aa: ASSIPGRPHYGYT

d_call: .
v_call: TRBV18
cdr3_aa: ASSVGLVPGNEQF

d_call: TRBD1
v_call: TRBV6-5
cdr3_aa: ASITGGNTEAF

d_call: .
v_call: TRBV19
cdr3_aa: ASSIFRDSNQPQH

d_call: .
v_call: TRBV12-3/TRBV12-4
cdr3_aa: ASIRDPNTEAF

d_call: .
v_call: TRBV4-2
cdr3_aa: ASSQEAGNTDTQY

d_call: TRBD2
v_call: TRBV24-1
cdr3_aa: ATSDLRTSPDTQY

d_call: .
v_call: TRBV5-4
cdr3_aa: AIQLRGSYEQY

d_call: TRBD2
v_call: TRBV18
cdr3_aa: ASSATSGGGEQY

d_call: .
v_call: TRBV19
cdr3_aa: ASRQGSWSYNSPLH

d_call: TRBD1
v_call: TRBV4-1
cdr3_aa: ASSLPGQGWEQY

d_call: TRBD1
v_call: TRBV6-5
cdr3_aa: ASSPGHQGAPGYT

d_call: .
v_call: TRBV3-1/TRBV3-2
cdr3_aa: ASSQGWSEQY

d_call: .
v_call: TRBV30
cdr3_aa: AWSSRGPYEQY

d_call: .
v_call: TRBV9
cdr3_aa: ASSVRVGDWAYEQY

d_call: TRBD1
v_call: TRBV11-2
cdr3_aa: ASSLAGTGNQPQH

d_call: .
v_call: TRBV3-1/TRBV3-2
cdr3_aa: ASSQDWGRGNQPQH

d_call: TRBD1
v_call: TRBV6-5
cdr3_aa: ASSSRDRVNSPLH

d_call: .
v_call: TRBV5-3
cdr3_aa: ARSPPTPVFYEQY

d_call: .
v_call: TRBV5-1
cdr3_aa: ASSRITVSSYNEQF

d_call: TRBD2
v_call: TRBV11-3
cdr3_aa: ASSPGLAGGLEQF

d_call: TRBD1
v_call: TRBV9
cdr3_aa: ASSASGGTGGTDTQY

d_call: TRBD1
v_call: TRBV28
cdr3_aa: ASSHTTGTGGMNTEAF

d_call: TRBD2
v_call: TRBV30
cdr3_aa: AWSPLAGGPDTQY

d_call: .
v_call: TRBV29-1
cdr3_aa: SVGSPNQPQH

d_call: .
v_call: TRBV30
cdr3_aa: AWSRVHGNQPQH

d_call: TRBD2
v_call: TRBV27
cdr3_aa: ASSFSRTAGDLNEQF

d_call: .
v_call: TRBV5-4
cdr3_aa: ASSPGPMGIEQY

d_call: .
v_call: TRBV28
cdr3_aa: ASSLLPGADTEAF

d_call: .
v_call: TRBV19
cdr3_aa: ASSIRQGISLH

d_call: .
v_call: TRBV19
cdr3_aa: ASSIQGIRSPLH

d_call: TRBD2
v_call: TRBV6-4
cdr3_aa: ASSPSGGPYNEQF

d_call: TRBD2
v_call: TRBV19
cdr3_aa: ASSVLAGGLETQY

d_call: .
v_call: TRBV7-8
cdr3_aa: ASSLTGPPYNEQF

d_call: .
v_call: TRBV11-2
cdr3_aa: ASSLDLNRSYT

d_call: .
v_call: TRBV5-6
cdr3_aa: ASSLVSGEQF

d_call: TRBD1
v_call: TRBV10-1
cdr3_aa: ASSEDRVSAEQY